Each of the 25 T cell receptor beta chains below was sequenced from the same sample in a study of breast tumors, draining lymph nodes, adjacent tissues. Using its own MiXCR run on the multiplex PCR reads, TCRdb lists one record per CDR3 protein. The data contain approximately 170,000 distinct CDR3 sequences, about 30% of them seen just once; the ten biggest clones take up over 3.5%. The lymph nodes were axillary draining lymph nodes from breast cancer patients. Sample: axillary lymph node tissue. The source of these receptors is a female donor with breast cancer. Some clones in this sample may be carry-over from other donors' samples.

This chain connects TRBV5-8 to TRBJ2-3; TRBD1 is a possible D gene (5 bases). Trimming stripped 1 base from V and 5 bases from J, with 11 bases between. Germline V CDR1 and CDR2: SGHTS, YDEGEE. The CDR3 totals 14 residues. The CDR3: CASSLSSGKDTQYF. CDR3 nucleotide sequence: TGTGCCAGCAGCTTGTCGTCAGGGAAAGATACGCAGTATTTT.

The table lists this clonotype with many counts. The chain's CDR3 is CASSPLTSREQYF. The CDR3 nucleotides are TGTGCCAGCAGCCCACTGACTTCTCGCGAGCAGTACTTC. The chain uses TRBV16 and TRBJ2-7; D is undetermined. V gave up 4 bases and J gave up 6 bases, with 13 bases separating them. The CDR3 is made up of 13 amino acids. CDR1 and CDR2 from the germline V gene are KGHSY and FQNENV.

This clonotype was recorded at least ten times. The CDR3 loop reads CASSKGASGSWGETQYF. The DNA of the CDR3 is TGTGCCAGCTCTAAGGGGGCTAGCGGGAGTTGGGGAGAGACCCAGTACTTC. This chain links TRBV6-5 with TRBJ2-5; TRBD2 matches 10 bases. Germline trimming cut 8 bases from V and 4 bases from J; bases unmatched to any gene: 16. The CDR3 extends over 17 amino acids. Per the germline V gene, CDR1 is MNHEY and CDR2 is SVGAGI.

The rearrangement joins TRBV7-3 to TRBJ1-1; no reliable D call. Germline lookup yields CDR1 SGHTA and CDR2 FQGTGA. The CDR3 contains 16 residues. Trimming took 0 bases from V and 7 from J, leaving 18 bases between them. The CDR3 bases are TGTGCCAGCAGCTTAACAGCCAGGCTTGGAAGGGTTGAAGCTTTCTTT. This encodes CASSLTARLGRVEAFF.

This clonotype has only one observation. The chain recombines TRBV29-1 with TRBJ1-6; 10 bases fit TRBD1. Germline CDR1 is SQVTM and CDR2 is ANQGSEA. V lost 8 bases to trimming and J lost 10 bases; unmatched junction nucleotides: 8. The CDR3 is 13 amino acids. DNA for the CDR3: TGCAGCTACTTGGGGACAGGGGTGTCACCCCTCCACTTT. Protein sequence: CSYLGTGVSPLHF.

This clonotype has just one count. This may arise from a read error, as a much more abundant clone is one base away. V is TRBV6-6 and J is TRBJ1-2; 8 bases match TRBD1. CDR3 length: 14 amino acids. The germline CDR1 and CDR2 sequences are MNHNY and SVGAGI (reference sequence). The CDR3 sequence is CAGSPGQGPEGYTF. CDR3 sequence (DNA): TGTGCCGGCAGCCCCGGACAGGGACCGGAGGGCTACACCTTC.

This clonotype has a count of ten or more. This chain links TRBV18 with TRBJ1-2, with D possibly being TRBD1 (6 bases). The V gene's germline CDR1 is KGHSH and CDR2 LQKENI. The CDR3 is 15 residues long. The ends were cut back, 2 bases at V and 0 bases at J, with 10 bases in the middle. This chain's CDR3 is CASSPTGIANYGYTF. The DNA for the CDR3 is TGTGCCAGCTCACCAACAGGGATTGCTAACTATGGCTACACCTTC.

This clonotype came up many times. The DNA for the CDR3 is TGCAGTGCTCCGAGGGGAGGAGCGGGCCCCGGTAGTGAGCAGTTCTTC. Encoded protein: CSAPRGGAGPGSEQFF. The chain employs TRBV20-1 and TRBJ2-1; a weak D match, TRBD2 (6 bases). Germline CDR1 and CDR2: DFQATT and SNEGSKA (reference sequence). The CDR3 is 16 amino acids. With 5 bases removed from V and 9 bases from J, the gap between germline ends came to 26 bases.

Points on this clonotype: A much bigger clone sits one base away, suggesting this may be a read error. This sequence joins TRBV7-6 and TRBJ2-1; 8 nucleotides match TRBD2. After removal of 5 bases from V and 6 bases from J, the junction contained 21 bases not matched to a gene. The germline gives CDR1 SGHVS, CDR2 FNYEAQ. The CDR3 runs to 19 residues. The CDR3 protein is CASSPDGRFSGEPCNEQFF. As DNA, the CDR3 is TGTGCCAGCAGCCCAGACGGGAGATTTAGCGGGGAGCCCTGCAATGAGCAGTTCTTC. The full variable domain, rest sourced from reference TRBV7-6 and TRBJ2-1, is GAGVSQSPRYKVTKRGQDVALRCDPISGHVSLYWYRQALGQGPEFLTYFNYEAQQDKSGLPNDRFSAERPEGSISTLTIQRTEQRDSAMYRCASSPDGRFSGEPCNEQFFGPGTRLTVL.

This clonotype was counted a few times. The CDR3 is CASSSGTAFRHTQYF. The DNA for the CDR3 is TGTGCCAGCAGCTCCGGGACGGCTTTCAGGCATACGCAGTATTTT. This chain joins TRBV27 and TRBJ2-3, with D perhaps TRBD1 or TRBD2 (5 bases each). This CDR3 comprises 15 residues. Trimming shortened V by 6 bases and J by 7 bases, and 20 bases separated the two germline ends. Germline CDR1 reads MNHEY; CDR2 reads SMNVEV (reference sequence).

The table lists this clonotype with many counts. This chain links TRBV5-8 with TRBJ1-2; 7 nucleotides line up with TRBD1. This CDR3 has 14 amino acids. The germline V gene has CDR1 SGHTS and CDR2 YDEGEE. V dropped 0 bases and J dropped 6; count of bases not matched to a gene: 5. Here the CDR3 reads CASSLATGLDGYTF. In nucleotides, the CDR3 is TGTGCCAGCAGCTTGGCGACAGGGTTGGATGGCTACACCTTC. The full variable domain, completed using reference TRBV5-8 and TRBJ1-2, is EAGVTQSPTHLIKTRGQQATLRCSPISGHTSVYWYQQALGLGLQFLLWYDEGEERNRGNFPPRFSGRQFPNYSSELNVNALELEDSALYLCASSLATGLDGYTFGSGTRLTVV.

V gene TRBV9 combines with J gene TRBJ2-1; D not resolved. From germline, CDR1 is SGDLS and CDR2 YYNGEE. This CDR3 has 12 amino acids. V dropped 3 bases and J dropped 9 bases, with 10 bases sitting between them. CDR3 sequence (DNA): TGTGCCAGCAGCGATTATGCCAGTGAGCAGTTCTTC. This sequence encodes CASSDYASEQFF.

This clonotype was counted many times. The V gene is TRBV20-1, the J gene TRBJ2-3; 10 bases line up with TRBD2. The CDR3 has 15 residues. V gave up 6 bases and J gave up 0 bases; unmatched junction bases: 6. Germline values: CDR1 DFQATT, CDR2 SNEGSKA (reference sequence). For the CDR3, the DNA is TGCAGTGCGAAGAGCGGGAGGGAGAGCACAGATACGCAGTATTTT. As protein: CSAKSGRESTDTQYF.

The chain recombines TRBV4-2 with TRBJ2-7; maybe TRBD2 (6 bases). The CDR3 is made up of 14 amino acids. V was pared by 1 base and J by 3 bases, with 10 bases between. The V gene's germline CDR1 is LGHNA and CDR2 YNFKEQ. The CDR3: CASSQARGNYEQYF. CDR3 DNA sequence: TGTGCCAGCAGCCAAGCGCGGGGCAACTACGAGCAGTACTTC.

This chain's CDR3 is CASSLETGPGETQYF. DNA of the CDR3: TGTGCCAGCAGCTTAGAAACAGGGCCAGGAGAGACCCAGTACTTC. The chain uses TRBV7-9 and TRBJ2-5; D possibly corresponds to TRBD1 (6 bases). The CDR3 length is 15 residues. V lost 1 base and J lost 4, with 13 bases in between. Germline V gene data show CDR1 as SEHNR and CDR2 as FQNEAQ (reference sequence). The variable domain in full, with the rest retrieved from reference TRBV7-9 and TRBJ2-5, is DTGVSQNPRHKITKRGQNVTFRCDPISEHNRLYWYRQTLGQGPEFLTYFQNEAQLEKSRLLSDRFSAERPKGSFSTLEIQRTEQGDSAMYLCASSLETGPGETQYFGPGTRLLVL.

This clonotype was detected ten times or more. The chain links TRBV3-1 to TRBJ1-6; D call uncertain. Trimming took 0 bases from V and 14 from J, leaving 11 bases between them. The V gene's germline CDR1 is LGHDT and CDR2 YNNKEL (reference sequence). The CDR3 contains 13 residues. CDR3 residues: CASSQDLNLALHF. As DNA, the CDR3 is TGTGCCAGCAGCCAAGATCTTAATCTGGCCCTCCACTTT. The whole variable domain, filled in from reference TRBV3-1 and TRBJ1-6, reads DTAVSQTPKYLVTQMGNDKSIKCEQNLGHDTMYWYKQDSKKFLKIMFSYNNKELIINETVPNRFSPKSPDKAHLNLHINSLELGDSAVYFCASSQDLNLALHFGNGTRLTVT.

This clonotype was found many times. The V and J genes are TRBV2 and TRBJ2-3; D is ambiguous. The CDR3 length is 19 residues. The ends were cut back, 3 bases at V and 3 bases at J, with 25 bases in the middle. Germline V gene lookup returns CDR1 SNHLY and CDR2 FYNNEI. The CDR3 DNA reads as TGTGCCAGCAGTGATGAACCCCATGGGGTGGGCTATGGTACAGATACGCAGTATTTT. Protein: CASSDEPHGVGYGTDTQYF.

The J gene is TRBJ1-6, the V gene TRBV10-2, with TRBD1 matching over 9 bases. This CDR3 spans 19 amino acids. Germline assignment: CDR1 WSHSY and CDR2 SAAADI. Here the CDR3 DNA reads TGCGCAACCGGGACAGGGCTTTATCCGCGCTTGGGGGATAATTCACCCCTCCACTTT. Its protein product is CATGTGLYPRLGDNSPLHF.

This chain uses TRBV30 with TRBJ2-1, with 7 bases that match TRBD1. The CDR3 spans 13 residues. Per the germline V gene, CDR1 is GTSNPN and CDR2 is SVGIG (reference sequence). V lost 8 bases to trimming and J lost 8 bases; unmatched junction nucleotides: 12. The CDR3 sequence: CASSRGQAYEQFF. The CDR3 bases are TGTGCCAGCAGCCGCGGACAGGCGTATGAGCAGTTCTTC.

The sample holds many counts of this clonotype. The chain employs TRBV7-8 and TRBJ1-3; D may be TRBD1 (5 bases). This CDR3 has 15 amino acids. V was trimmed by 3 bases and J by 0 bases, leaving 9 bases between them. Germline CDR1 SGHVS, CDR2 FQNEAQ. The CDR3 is CASSLQGYSGNTIYF. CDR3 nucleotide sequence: TGTGCCAGCAGCTTGCAGGGATACTCTGGAAACACCATATATTTT.

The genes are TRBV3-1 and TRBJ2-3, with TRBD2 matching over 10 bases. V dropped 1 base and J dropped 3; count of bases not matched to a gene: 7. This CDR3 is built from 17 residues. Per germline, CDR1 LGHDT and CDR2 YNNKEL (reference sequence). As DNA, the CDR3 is TGTGCCAGCAGCCAAGCCCCTAGCGGGAGTGGAACAGATACGCAGTATTTT. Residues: CASSQAPSGSGTDTQYF.

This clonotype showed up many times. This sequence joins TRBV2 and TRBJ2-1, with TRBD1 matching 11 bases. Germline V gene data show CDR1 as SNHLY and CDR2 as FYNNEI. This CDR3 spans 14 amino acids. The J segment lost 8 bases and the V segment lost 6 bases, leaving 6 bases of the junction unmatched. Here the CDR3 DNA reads TGTGCCAGCAGGGGGGACAGGGGGAAGGATGAGCAGTTCTTC. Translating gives CASRGDRGKDEQFF.

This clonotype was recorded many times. As DNA, the CDR3 is TGTGCCAGCTCACCTGGTCGAGAGACCCAGTACTTC. Translated, it gives CASSPGRETQYF. This chain uses TRBV12-3 or TRBV12-4 with TRBJ2-5; D unresolved. The CDR3 contains 12 residues. V was trimmed by 8 bases and J by 4 bases, leaving 11 bases between them.

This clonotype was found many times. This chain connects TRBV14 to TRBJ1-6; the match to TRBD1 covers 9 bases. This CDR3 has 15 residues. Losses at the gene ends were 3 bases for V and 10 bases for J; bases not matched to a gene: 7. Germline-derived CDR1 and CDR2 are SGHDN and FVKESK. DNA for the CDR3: TGTGCCAGCAGCCACCAGACAGGGGGAACGTCACCCCTCCACTTT. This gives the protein CASSHQTGGTSPLHF.

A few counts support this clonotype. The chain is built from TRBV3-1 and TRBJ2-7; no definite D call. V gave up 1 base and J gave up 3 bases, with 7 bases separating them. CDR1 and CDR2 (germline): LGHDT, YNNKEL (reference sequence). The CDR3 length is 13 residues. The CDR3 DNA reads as TGTGCCAGCAGCCAAGGTAGGCTCTACGAGCAGTACTTC. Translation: CASSQGRLYEQYF.